This T cell receptor beta chain was retrieved from a study of identical twins. Germline CDR1 SGHRS, CDR2 YFSETQ. Trimming cost V 0 bases and J 2 bases; bases outside gene matches: 14. CDR3 length equals 19 residues. TCRdb re-called the 5' RACE reads through MiXCR, storing one row per CDR3 protein. In the table there are about 890,000 distinct CDR3 sequences, roughly an eighth of which are singletons. These same data were also listed under a study on yellow fever vaccine responses in identical twins.

This clonotype originated in a young woman in good health. Sequenced: PBMCs. The chain carries TRBV5-1 and TRBJ2-5; 9 bases fit TRBD1. The CDR3: CASSLELQDGDRAQETQYF. DNA for the CDR3: TGCGCCAGCAGCTTGGAATTGCAGGACGGGGACAGGGCACAAGAGACCCAGTACTTC.